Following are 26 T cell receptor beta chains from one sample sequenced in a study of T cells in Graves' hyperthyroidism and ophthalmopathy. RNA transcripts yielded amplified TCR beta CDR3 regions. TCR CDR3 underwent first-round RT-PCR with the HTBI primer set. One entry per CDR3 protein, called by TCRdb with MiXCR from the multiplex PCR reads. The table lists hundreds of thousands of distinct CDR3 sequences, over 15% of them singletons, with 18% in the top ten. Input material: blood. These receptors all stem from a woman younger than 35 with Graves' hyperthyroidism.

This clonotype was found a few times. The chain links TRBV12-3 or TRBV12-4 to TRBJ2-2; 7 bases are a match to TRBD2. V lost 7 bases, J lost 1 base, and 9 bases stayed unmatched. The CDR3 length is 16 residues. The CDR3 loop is CASIIREGRNTGELFF. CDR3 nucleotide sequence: TGTGCCAGCATCATAAGGGAGGGCCGGAACACCGGGGAGCTGTTTTTT.

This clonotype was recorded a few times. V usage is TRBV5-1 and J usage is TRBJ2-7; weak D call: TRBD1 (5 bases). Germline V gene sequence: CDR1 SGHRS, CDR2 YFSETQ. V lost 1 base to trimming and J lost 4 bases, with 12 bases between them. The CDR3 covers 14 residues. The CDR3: CASSLNTGRYEQYF. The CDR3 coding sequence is TGCGCCAGCAGCTTGAATACAGGAAGATACGAGCAGTACTTC.

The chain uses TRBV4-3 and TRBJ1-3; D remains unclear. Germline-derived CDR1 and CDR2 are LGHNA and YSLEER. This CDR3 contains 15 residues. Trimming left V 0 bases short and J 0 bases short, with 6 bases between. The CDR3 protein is CASSQDMSSGNTIYF. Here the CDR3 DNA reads TGCGCCAGCAGCCAAGATATGAGCTCTGGAAACACCATATATTTT.

For the CDR3, the DNA is TGTGCCAGCAGCATCCGGGGGGGGGCCCCCAGAGAGACCCAGTACTTC. This gives the protein CASSIRGGAPRETQYF. This chain uses TRBV11-2 with TRBJ2-5; TRBD2 aligns across 8 bases. This CDR3 is built from 16 residues. Germline CDR1 reads SGHAT; CDR2 reads FQNNGV. The junction had 12 bases not matched to a gene; V was cut back by 5 bases and J by 4 bases. Complete variable domain (other parts from reference TRBV11-2 and TRBJ2-5): EAGVAQSPRYKIIEKRQSVAFWCNPISGHATLYWYQQILGQGPKLLIQFQNNGVVDDSQLPKDRFSAERLKGVDSTLKIQPAKLEDSAVYLCASSIRGGAPRETQYFGPGTRLLVL.

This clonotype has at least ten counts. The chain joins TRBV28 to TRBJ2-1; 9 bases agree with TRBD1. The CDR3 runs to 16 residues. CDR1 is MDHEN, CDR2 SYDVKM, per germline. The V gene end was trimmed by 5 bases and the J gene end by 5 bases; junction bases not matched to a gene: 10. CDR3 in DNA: TGTGCCAGCAGTCCCACCGGGACAGGGAATGACAATGAGCAGTTCTTC. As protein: CASSPTGTGNDNEQFF. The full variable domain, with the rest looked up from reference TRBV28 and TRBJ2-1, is DVKVTQSSRYLVKRTGEKVFLECVQDMDHENMFWYRQDPGLGLRLIYFSYDVKMKEKGDIPEGYSVSREKKERFSLILESASTNQTSMYLCASSPTGTGNDNEQFFGPGTRLTVL.

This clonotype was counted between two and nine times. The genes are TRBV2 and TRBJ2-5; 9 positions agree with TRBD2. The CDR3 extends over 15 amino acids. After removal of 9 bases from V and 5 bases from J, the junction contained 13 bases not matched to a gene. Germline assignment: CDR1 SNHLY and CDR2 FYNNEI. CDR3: CARSPGGRAGETQYF. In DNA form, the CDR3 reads TGTGCCAGATCCCCCGGCGGGAGGGCGGGTGAGACCCAGTACTTC.

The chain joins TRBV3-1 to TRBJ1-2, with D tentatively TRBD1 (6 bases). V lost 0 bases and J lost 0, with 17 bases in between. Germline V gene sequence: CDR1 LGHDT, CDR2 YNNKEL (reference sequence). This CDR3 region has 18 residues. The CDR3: CASSQDFSGARSNYGYTF. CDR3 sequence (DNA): TGTGCCAGCAGCCAAGATTTTTCAGGGGCGAGGTCTAACTATGGCTACACCTTC.

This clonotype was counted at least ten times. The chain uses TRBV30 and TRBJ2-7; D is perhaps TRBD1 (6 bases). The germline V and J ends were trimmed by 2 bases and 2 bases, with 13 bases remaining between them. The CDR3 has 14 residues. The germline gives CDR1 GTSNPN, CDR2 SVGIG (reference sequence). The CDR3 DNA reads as TGTGCCTGGAGTTTGGGACACCCAACCTACGAGCAGTACTTC. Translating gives CAWSLGHPTYEQYF.

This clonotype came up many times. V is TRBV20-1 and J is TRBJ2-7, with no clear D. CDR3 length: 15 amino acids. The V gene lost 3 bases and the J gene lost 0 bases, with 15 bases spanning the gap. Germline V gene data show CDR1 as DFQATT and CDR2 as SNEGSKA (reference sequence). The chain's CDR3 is CSASPIPDGSYEQYF. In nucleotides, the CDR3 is TGCAGTGCTAGCCCGATCCCAGACGGCTCCTACGAGCAGTACTTC.

The CDR3: CSGGQMNTGELFF. The CDR3 DNA reads as TGCAGCGGGGGACAGATGAACACCGGGGAGCTGTTTTTT. This sequence joins TRBV29-1 and TRBJ2-2; 7 nucleotides match TRBD1. CDR3 length: 13 residues. The trim removed 7 bases at V and 1 base at J, leaving 3 bases unmatched. Per the germline V gene, CDR1 is SQVTM and CDR2 is ANQGSEA.

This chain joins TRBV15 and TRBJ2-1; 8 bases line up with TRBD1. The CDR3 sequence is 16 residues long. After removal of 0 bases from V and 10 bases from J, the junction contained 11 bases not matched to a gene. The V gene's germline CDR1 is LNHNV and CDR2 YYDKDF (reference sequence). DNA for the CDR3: TGTGCCACCAGCAGAGAAGACAGGGGTCAATACTACGAGCAGTTCTTC. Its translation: CATSREDRGQYYEQFF.

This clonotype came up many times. CDR3 DNA: TGTGCCAGCAGCCAGACACGCGGGCCCCAGCATTTT. This codes for CASSQTRGPQHF. The chain uses TRBV3-1 and TRBJ1-5; D unclear. This CDR3 contains 12 residues. Germline lookup yields CDR1 LGHDT and CDR2 YNNKEL (reference sequence). V was clipped by 3 bases and J by 9 bases, with 9 bases between them.

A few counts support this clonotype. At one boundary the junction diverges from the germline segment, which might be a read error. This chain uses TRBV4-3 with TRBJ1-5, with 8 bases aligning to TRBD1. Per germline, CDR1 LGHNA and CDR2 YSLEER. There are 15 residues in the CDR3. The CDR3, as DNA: TGCGCCGGCAGCCGAGAGACAGGGGCGGGCCAGCCCCAGCATTTT. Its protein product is CAGSRETGAGQPQHF.

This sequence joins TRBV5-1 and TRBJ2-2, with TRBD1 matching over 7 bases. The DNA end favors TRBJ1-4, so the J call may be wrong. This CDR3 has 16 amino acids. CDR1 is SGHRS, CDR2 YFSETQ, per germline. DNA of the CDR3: TGCGCCAGCAGCTCCCGTCCCGGGACAGCATTCGAAAAACTGTTTTTT. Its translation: CASSSRPGTAFEKLFF.

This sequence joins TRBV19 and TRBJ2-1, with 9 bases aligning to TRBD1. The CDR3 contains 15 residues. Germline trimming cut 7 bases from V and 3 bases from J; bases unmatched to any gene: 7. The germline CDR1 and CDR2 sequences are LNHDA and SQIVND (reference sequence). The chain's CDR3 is CASKQTGGFYNEQFF. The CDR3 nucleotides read TGTGCCAGTAAACAGACAGGGGGTTTCTACAATGAGCAGTTCTTC. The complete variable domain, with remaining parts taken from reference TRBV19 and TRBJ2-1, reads DGGITQSPKYLFRKEGQNVTLSCEQNLNHDAMYWYRQDPGQGLRLIYYSQIVNDFQKGDIAEGYSVSREKKESFPLTVTSAQKNPTAFYLCASKQTGGFYNEQFFGPGTRLTVL.

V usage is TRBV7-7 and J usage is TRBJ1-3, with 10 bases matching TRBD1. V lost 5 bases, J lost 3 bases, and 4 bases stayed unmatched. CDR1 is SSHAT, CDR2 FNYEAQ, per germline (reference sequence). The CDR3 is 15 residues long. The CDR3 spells CASSTGTGVGNTIYF. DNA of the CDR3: TGTGCCAGCAGCACCGGGACAGGGGTTGGAAACACCATATATTTT.

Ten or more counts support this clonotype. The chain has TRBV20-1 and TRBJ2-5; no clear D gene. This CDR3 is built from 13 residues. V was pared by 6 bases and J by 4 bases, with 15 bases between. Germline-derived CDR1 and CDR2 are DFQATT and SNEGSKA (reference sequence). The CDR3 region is CSAQAGVTETQYF. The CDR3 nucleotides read TGCAGTGCCCAAGCAGGTGTTACAGAGACCCAGTACTTC.

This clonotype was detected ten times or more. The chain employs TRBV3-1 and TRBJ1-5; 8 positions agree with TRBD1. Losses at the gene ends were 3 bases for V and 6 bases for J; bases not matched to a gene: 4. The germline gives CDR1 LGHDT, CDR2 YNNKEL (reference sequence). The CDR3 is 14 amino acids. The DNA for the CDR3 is TGTGCCAGCAGCCACGGGACAGGAGGTCAGCCCCAGCATTTT. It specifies CASSHGTGGQPQHF.

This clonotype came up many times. CDR3 coding DNA: TGCGCCAGCAGTGAAAGGAACACCTACGAGCAGTACTTC. Residues: CASSERNTYEQYF. The chain uses TRBV10-1 and TRBJ2-7; D gene uncertain. The CDR3 is 13 amino acids. Per the germline V gene, CDR1 is WNHNN and CDR2 is SYGVQD (reference sequence). The V end lost 3 bases, the J end lost 2 bases, and 8 bases lay between the germline ends.

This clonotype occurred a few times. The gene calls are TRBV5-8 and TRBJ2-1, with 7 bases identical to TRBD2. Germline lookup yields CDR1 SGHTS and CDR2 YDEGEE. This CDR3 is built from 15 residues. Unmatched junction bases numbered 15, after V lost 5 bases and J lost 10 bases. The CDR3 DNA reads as TGTGCCAGCAGGAGAGACCGGGACTATAAAAACGAGCAGTTCTTC. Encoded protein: CASRRDRDYKNEQFF.

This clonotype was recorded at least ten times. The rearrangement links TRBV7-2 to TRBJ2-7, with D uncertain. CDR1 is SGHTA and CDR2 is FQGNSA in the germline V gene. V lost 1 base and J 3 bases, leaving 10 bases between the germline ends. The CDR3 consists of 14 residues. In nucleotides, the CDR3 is TGTGCCAGCAGCTTAGGGGTTCACAGCTACGAGCAGTACTTC. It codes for CASSLGVHSYEQYF.

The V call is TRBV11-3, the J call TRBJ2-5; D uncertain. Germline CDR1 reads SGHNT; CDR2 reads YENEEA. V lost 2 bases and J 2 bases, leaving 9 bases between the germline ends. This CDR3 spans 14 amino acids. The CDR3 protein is CASSLMAGQETQYF. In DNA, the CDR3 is TGTGCCAGCAGCTTAATGGCTGGGCAAGAGACCCAGTACTTC.

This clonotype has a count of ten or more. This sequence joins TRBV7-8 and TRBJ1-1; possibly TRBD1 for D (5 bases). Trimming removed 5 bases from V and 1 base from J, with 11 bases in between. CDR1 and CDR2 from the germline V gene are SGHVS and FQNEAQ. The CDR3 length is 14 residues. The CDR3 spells CASSPVGQNTEAFF. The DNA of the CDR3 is TGTGCCAGCAGCCCAGTTGGACAGAACACTGAAGCTTTCTTT.

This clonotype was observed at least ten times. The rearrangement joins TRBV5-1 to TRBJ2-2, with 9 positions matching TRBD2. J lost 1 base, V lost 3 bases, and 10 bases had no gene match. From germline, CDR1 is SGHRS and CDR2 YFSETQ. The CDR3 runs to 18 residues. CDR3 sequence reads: CASSSGWRSGRNTGELFF. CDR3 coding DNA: TGCGCCAGCAGCTCCGGGTGGCGTAGCGGGAGGAACACCGGGGAGCTGTTTTTT. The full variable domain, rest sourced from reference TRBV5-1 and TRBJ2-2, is KAGVTQTPRYLIKTRGQQVTLSCSPISGHRSVSWYQQTPGQGLQFLFEYFSETQRNKGNFPGRFSGRQFSNSRSEMNVSTLELGDSALYLCASSSGWRSGRNTGELFFGEGSRLTVL.

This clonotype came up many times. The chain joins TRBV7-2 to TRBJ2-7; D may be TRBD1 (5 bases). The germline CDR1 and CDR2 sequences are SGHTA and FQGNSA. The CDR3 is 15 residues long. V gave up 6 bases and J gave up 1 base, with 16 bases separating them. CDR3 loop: CASRPSQGSSYEQYF. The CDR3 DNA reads TGTGCCAGCAGACCCTCCCAGGGAAGTTCCTACGAGCAGTACTTC.

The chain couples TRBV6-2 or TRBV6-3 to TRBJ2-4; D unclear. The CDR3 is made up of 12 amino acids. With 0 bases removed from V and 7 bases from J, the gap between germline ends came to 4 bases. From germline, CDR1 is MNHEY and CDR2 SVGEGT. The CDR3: CASSYSRNIQYF. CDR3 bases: TGTGCCAGCAGTTACTCGAGGAACATTCAGTACTTC.